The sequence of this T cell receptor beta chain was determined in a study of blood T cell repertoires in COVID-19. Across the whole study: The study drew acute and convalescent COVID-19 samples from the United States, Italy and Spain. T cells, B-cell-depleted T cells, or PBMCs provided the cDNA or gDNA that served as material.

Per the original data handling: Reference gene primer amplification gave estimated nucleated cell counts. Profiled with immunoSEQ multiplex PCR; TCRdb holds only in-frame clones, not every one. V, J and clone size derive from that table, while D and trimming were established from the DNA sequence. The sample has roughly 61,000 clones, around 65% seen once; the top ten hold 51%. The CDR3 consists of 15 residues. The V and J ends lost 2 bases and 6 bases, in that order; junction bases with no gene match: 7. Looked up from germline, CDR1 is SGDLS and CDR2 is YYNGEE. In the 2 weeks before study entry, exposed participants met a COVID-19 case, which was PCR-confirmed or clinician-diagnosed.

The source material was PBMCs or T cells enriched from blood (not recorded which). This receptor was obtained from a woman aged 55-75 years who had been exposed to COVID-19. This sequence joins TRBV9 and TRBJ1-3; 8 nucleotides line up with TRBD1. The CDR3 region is CASSVTGGIPNTIYF. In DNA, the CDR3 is TGTGCCAGCAGCGTTACAGGGGGTATCCCAAACACCATATATTTT.